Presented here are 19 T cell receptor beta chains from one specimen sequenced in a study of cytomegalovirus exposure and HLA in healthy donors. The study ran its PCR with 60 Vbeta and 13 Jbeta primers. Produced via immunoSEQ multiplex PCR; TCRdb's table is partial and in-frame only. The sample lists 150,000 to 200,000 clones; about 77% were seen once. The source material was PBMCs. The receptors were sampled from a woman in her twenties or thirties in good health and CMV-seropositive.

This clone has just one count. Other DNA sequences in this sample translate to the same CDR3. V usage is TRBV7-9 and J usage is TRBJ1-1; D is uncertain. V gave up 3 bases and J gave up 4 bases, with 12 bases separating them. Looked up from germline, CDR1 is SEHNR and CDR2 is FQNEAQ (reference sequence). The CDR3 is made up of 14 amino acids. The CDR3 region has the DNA TGTGCCAGCAGCTTGGAGGGTTCGAGCACTGAAGCTTTCTTT. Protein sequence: CASSLEGSSTEAFF.

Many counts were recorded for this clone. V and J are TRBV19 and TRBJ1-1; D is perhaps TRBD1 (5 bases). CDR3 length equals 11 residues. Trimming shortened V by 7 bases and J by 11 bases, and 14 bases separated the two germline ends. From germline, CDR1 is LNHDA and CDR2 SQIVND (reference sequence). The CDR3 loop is CASMAAAGAFF. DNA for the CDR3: TGTGCCAGTATGGCCGCGGCAGGGGCTTTCTTT.

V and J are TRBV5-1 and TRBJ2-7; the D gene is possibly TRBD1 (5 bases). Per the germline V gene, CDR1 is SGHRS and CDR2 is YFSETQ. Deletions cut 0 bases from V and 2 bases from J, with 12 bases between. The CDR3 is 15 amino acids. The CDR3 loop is CASSLVQDGPYEQYF. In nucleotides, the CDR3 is TGCGCCAGCAGCTTGGTACAGGACGGGCCCTACGAGCAGTACTTC.

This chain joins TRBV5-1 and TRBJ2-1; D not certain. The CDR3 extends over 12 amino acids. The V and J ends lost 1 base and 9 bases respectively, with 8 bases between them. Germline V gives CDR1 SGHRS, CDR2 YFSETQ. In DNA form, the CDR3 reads TGCGCCAGCAGCTTGAAGTGGAGTGAGCAGTTCTTC. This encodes CASSLKWSEQFF.

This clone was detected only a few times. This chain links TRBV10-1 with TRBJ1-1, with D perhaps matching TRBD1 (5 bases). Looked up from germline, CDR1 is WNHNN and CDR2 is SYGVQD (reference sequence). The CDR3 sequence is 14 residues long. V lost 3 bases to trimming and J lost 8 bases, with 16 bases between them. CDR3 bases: TGCGCCAGCAGTGAAGGAGGGGCCCTTTCCGAAGCTTTCTTT. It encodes CASSEGGALSEAFF.

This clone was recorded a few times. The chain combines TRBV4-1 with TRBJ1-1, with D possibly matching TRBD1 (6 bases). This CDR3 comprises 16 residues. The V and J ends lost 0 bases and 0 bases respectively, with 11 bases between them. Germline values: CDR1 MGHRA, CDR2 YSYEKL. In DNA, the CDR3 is TGCGCCAGCAGCCAAGAGGGGACAATCATGAACACTGAAGCTTTCTTT. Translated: CASSQEGTIMNTEAFF.

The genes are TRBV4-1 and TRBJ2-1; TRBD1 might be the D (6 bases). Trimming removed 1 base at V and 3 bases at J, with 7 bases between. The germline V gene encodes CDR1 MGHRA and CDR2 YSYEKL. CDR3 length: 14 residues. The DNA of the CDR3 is TGCGCCAGCAGCCAAGGACAGGTCTACAATGAGCAGTTCTTC. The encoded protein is CASSQGQVYNEQFF.

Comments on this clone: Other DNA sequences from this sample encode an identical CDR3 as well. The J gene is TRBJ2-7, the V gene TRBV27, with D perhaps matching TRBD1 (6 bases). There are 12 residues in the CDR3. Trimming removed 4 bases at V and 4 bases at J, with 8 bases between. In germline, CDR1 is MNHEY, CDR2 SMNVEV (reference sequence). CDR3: CASSSQGYEQYF. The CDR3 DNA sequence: TGTGCCAGCAGTTCTCAGGGGTACGAGCAGTACTTC.

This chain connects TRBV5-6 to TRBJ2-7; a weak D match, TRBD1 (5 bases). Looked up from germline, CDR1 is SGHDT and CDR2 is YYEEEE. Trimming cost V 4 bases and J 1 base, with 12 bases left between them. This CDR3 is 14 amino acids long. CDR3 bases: TGTGCCAGCAGCCCGGGCACAGGATCCTACGAGCAGTACTTC. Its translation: CASSPGTGSYEQYF.

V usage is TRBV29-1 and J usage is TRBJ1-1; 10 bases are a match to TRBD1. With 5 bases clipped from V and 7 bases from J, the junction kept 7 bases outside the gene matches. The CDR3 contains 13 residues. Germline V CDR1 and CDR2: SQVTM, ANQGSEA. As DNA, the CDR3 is TGCAGCGTTAGGGACAGGGGAGTTGGTGAAGCTTTCTTT. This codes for CSVRDRGVGEAFF.

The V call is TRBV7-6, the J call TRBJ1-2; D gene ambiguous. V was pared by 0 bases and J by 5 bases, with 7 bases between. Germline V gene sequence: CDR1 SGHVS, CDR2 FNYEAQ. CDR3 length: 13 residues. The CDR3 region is CASSLASRYGYTF. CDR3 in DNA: TGTGCCAGCAGCTTAGCGTCCCGTTATGGCTACACCTTC.

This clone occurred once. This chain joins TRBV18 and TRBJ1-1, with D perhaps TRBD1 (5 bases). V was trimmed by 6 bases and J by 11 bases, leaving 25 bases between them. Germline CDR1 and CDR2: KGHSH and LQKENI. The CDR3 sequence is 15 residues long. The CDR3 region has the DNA TGTGCCAGCTCGCGGGGCGCGGAGGTTCTTTTTGGGGCTTTCTTT. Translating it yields CASSRGAEVLFGAFF.

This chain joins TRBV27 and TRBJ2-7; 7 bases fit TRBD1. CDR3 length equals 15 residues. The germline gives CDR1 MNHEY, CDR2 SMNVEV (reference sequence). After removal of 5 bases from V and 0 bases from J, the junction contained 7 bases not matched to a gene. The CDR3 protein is CASSATGASSYEQYF. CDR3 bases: TGTGCCAGCAGTGCAACAGGGGCCAGCTCCTACGAGCAGTACTTC.

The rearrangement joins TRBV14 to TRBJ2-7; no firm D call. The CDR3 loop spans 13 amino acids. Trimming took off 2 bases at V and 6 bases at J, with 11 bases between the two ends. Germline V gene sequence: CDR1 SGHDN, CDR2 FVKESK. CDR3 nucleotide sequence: TGTGCCAGCAGCCAAAGTCAGTCCCGCGAGCAGTACTTC. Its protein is CASSQSQSREQYF.

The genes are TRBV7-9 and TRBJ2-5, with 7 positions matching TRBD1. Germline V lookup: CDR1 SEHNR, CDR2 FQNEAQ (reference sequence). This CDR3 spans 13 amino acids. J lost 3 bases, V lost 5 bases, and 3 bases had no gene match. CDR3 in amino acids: CASSIGQEETQYF. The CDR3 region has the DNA TGTGCCAGCAGCATTGGACAGGAAGAGACCCAGTACTTC. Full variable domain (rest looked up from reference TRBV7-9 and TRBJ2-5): DTGVSQNPRHKITKRGQNVTFRCDPISEHNRLYWYRQTLGQGPEFLTYFQNEAQLEKSRLLSDRFSAERPKGSFSTLEIQRTEQGDSAMYLCASSIGQEETQYFGPGTRLLVL.

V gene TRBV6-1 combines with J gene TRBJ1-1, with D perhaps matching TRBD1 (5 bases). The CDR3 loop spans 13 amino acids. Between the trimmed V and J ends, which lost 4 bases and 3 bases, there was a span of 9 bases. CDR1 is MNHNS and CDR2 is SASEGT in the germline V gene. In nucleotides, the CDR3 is TGTGCCAGCAGTGCCCGACAGTACACTGAAGCTTTCTTT. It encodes CASSARQYTEAFF.

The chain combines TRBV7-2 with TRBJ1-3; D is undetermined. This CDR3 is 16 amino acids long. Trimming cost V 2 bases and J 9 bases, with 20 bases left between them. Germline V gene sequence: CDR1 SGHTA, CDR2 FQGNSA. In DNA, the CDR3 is TGTGCCAGCAGCTTAAGTCCCCTAAGGGAACGGGGCACCATATATTTT. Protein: CASSLSPLRERGTIYF.

CDR3 residues: CASSPSSGGGLAKNIQYF. For the CDR3, the DNA is TGTGCCAGCAGCCCAAGCTCTGGCGGGGGTCTAGCCAAAAACATTCAGTACTTC. The chain links TRBV13 to TRBJ2-4; 7 bases are shared with TRBD2. With 5 bases clipped from V and 0 bases from J, the junction kept 13 bases outside the gene matches. CDR3 length equals 18 residues. CDR1 and CDR2 from the germline V gene are PRHDT and FYEKMQ (reference sequence).

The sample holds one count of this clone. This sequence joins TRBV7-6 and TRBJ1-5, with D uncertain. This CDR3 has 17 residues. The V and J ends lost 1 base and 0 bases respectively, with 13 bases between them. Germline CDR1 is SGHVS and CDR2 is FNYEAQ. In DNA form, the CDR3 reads TGTGCCAGCAGCTTAGGGAGTAGTCTTAATAGCAATCAGCCCCAGCATTTT. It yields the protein CASSLGSSLNSNQPQHF.